This TCR beta chain came from a study of T cell changes during pregnancy in multiple sclerosis. The repertoire was sequenced with immunoSEQ multiplex PCR; TCRdb's copy has only in-frame clones and lacks some. Altogether around 92,000 clones are present, around 93% being singletons, with the ten largest covering almost 1%. This CDR3 spans 14 amino acids. The V gene's germline CDR1 is SNHLY and CDR2 FYNNEI. J was trimmed by 3 bases and V by 6 bases; bases with no gene match: 3. The source was peripheral blood, collected after pregnancy. The V and J genes are TRBV2 and TRBJ1-2, with TRBD1 matching 11 bases. This receptor was obtained from a female donor with multiple sclerosis, enrolled in a pregnancy study. CDR3 nucleotide sequence: TGTGCCAGCAGCGGGGACAGGGGGGACTATGGCTACACCTTC. Amino acids: CASSGDRGDYGYTF.